This TCR beta chain comes out of a study of shared clonotypes between healthy human individuals. Deep was the level at which the assay was run. Sequencing was performed with immunoSEQ multiplex PCR; in TCRdb, only in-frame clones are kept and a portion is missing. The repertoire has 700,000 to 950,000 clones, about 96% of them found once; the top ten carry under 0.3%. CD45RO negativity and positive selection for CCR7 defined naive CD8 cells, a population that excluded terminally differentiated effector memory CD45RA+ cells. CDR1 WSHSY and CDR2 SAAADI come from the germline V gene. V was trimmed by 0 bases and J by 3 bases, leaving 21 bases between them. This CDR3 contains 18 residues.

The source material was naive CD8+ T cells sorted from blood. This chain links TRBV10-2 with TRBJ2-7, with D tentatively TRBD1 or TRBD2 (5 bases each). This clonotype originated in a man under 40 in good health. The CDR3 bases are TGCGCCAGCAGTGAGTCTGGCCCCAGGGACCACGGTAGCTACGAGCAGTACTTC. Translated, it gives CASSESGPRDHGSYEQYF.